A single sample is the source of the 31 T cell receptor beta chains below, sequenced in a study of a mutant IDH1 vaccine in newly diagnosed glioma. The data were produced by immunoSEQ multiplex PCR, yet TCRdb's version contains in-frame clones alone and is incomplete. The sample yields some 70,000 clones, under 90% seen once. Documented time point: week 23, last vaccination. The investigators gave 300 ug of mutant IDH1 20-mer peptide in each vaccine dose, together with topical imiquimod. No antigen is known for these receptors. The sequenced sample was PBMCs, obtained from a glioma patient whose treatment included an IDH1 peptide vaccine. The receptors stem from a man younger than 30 with glioma.

By sample fraction, this clone is medium-sized. This same CDR3 is encoded by further DNA sequences in the sample. This chain joins TRBV4-3 and TRBJ2-1; 7 nucleotides align to TRBD2. The germline gives CDR1 LGHNA, CDR2 YSLEER. Trimming took 0 bases from V and 5 from J; bases not matched to a gene: 4. This CDR3 region has 15 residues. CDR3 sequence: CASSQDRGTNNEQFF. The DNA for the CDR3 is TGCGCCAGCAGCCAAGATCGCGGGACTAACAATGAGCAGTTCTTC.

This clone has just a few counts. V and J are TRBV19 and TRBJ1-1; TRBD1 might be the D (6 bases). This CDR3 comprises 14 residues. V was cut by 1 base and J by 5 bases, with 11 bases left in between. Germline V gene sequence: CDR1 LNHDA, CDR2 SQIVND (reference sequence). CDR3 protein: CASSIARGGTEAFF. Here the CDR3 DNA reads TGTGCCAGTAGTATAGCCAGGGGAGGAACTGAAGCTTTCTTT. The full variable domain, its missing parts supplied by reference TRBV19 and TRBJ1-1, is DGGITQSPKYLFRKEGQNVTLSCEQNLNHDAMYWYRQDPGQGLRLIYYSQIVNDFQKGDIAEGYSVSREKKESFPLTVTSAQKNPTAFYLCASSIARGGTEAFFGQGTRLTVV.

This clone was detected once. This chain uses TRBV28 with TRBJ1-1; no clear D gene. Germline values: CDR1 MDHEN, CDR2 SYDVKM. This CDR3 is built from 14 residues. V lost 2 bases, J lost 7 bases, and 14 bases lay in between. CDR3 amino acids: CASSLTENAGEAFF. CDR3 DNA sequence: TGTGCCAGCAGTTTAACGGAGAATGCGGGTGAAGCTTTCTTT. The full variable domain, rest sourced from reference TRBV28 and TRBJ1-1, is DVKVTQSSRYLVKRTGEKVFLECVQDMDHENMFWYRQDPGLGLRLIYFSYDVKMKEKGDIPEGYSVSREKKERFSLILESASTNQTSMYLCASSLTENAGEAFFGQGTRLTVV.

This clone was seen a handful of times. The V gene is TRBV9, the J gene TRBJ1-1; maybe TRBD1 (5 bases). Germline V gene data show CDR1 as SGDLS and CDR2 as YYNGEE. With 3 bases removed from V and 1 base from J, the gap between germline ends came to 7 bases. The CDR3 spans 13 residues. The CDR3 loop is CASSGGTNTEAFF. The CDR3 nucleotides read TGTGCCAGCAGCGGCGGGACGAACACTGAAGCTTTCTTT.

The CDR3 protein is CASSRDFVSGNTIYF. The DNA of the CDR3 is TGTGCCAGCAGCCGGGACTTCGTTTCTGGAAACACCATATATTTT. V gene TRBV5-4 combines with J gene TRBJ1-3, with D perhaps TRBD1 (5 bases). The CDR3 has 15 residues. CDR1 SGHNT and CDR2 YYREEE come from the germline V gene (reference sequence). V lost 4 bases, J lost 1 base, and 12 bases lay in between. Together with reference TRBV5-4 and TRBJ1-3, the CDR3 gives the full variable domain: ETGVTQSPTHLIKTRGQQVTLRCSSQSGHNTVSWYQQALGQGPQFIFQYYREEENGRGNFPPRFSGLQFPNYSSELNVNALELDDSALYLCASSRDFVSGNTIYFGEGSWLTVV.

The chain couples TRBV6-5 to TRBJ2-6; unclear D gene. The germline V gene has CDR1 MNHEY and CDR2 SVGAGI. The CDR3 is made up of 11 amino acids. V lost 6 bases to trimming and J lost 13 bases, with 10 bases between them. The chain's CDR3 is CASSPGRVLTF. The CDR3 DNA reads TGTGCCAGCAGCCCGGGCAGGGTCCTGACTTTC.

The rearrangement uses TRBV5-1 and TRBJ1-4, with D unclear. This CDR3 spans 15 amino acids. CDR1 and CDR2 from the germline V gene are SGHRS and YFSETQ. The V end lost 4 bases, the J end lost 8 bases, and 18 bases lay between the germline ends. CDR3 region: CASSENSDLGEKLFF. CDR3 in DNA: TGCGCCAGCAGCGAGAACTCCGATTTAGGGGAAAAACTGTTTTTT.

The CDR3 sequence: CASSPWHGAEQYF. CDR3 bases: TGTGCCAGCAGCCCGTGGCATGGCGCCGAGCAGTACTTC. The chain employs TRBV7-3 and TRBJ2-7, with D hard to call. There are 13 residues in the CDR3. V lost 5 bases and J 6 bases, leaving 14 bases between the germline ends. Germline V gives CDR1 SGHTA, CDR2 FQGTGA.

The chain links TRBV4-3 to TRBJ1-1; weak D call: TRBD1 (5 bases). The CDR3 has 13 residues. Germline V lookup: CDR1 LGHNA, CDR2 YSLEER. V gave up 1 base and J gave up 6 bases, with 9 bases separating them. The CDR3 is CASSQGVGPEAFF. The CDR3 DNA follows: TGCGCCAGCAGCCAAGGAGTGGGGCCTGAAGCTTTCTTT.

This sequence joins TRBV5-1 and TRBJ2-2, with TRBD2 identical over 9 bases. The germline CDR1 and CDR2 sequences are SGHRS and YFSETQ. The CDR3 is made up of 17 amino acids. The junction had 8 bases not matched to a gene; V was cut back by 5 bases and J by 0 bases. In DNA, the CDR3 is TGCGCCAGCAGTGGTGGGACTAGCCCGACGAACACCGGGGAGCTGTTTTTT. This sequence encodes CASSGGTSPTNTGELFF. Looking up the rest from reference TRBV5-1 and TRBJ2-2 gives the full variable domain: KAGVTQTPRYLIKTRGQQVTLSCSPISGHRSVSWYQQTPGQGLQFLFEYFSETQRNKGNFPGRFSGRQFSNSRSEMNVSTLELGDSALYLCASSGGTSPTNTGELFFGEGSRLTVL.

This clone has more than one count but fewer than ten. The V and J genes are TRBV7-2 and TRBJ2-7, with 15 bases that match TRBD2. There are 17 residues in the CDR3. V dropped 4 bases and J dropped 6; count of bases not matched to a gene: 10. Germline V gene sequence: CDR1 SGHTA, CDR2 FQGNSA. CDR3: CASSSPGLAGGGGEQYF. For the CDR3, the DNA is TGTGCCAGCAGCTCTCCGGGACTAGCGGGGGGCGGGGGCGAGCAGTACTTC.

V gene TRBV30 combines with J gene TRBJ2-7, with TRBD2 as a possible D gene (6 bases). From germline, CDR1 is GTSNPN and CDR2 SVGIG (reference sequence). The germline V and J ends were trimmed by 0 bases and 7 bases, with 13 bases remaining between them. This CDR3 has 13 residues. The CDR3 loop is CAWSVGRGREQYF. The DNA of the CDR3 is TGTGCCTGGAGTGTAGGTCGGGGGAGAGAGCAGTACTTC.

This rearrangement joins TRBV4-3 to TRBJ2-1; 7 bases match TRBD1. The CDR3 sequence is 15 residues long. Germline values: CDR1 LGHNA, CDR2 YSLEER. The trim removed 4 bases at V and 4 bases at J, leaving 7 bases unmatched. The CDR3 DNA reads TGCGCCAGCAGCCCATCGGGACAGATTTACAATGAGCAGTTCTTC. Protein product: CASSPSGQIYNEQFF.

The chain has TRBV19 and TRBJ2-3; D not resolved. This CDR3 has 13 amino acids. V was shortened by 1 base and J by 4 bases, with 6 bases between the two germline ends. Germline assignment: CDR1 LNHDA and CDR2 SQIVND (reference sequence). The CDR3 here is CASSIAVPDTQYF. The DNA for the CDR3 is TGTGCCAGTAGTATAGCAGTCCCAGATACGCAGTATTTT.

The J gene is TRBJ1-1, the V gene TRBV6-5, with D tentatively TRBD1 (6 bases). Germline values: CDR1 MNHEY, CDR2 SVGAGI. The germline V and J ends were trimmed by 2 bases and 0 bases, with 10 bases remaining between them. CDR3 length: 15 residues. CDR3 sequence (DNA): TGTGCCAGCAGTTACGGCAGGGACATGAACACTGAAGCTTTCTTT. Translation gives CASSYGRDMNTEAFF.

The chain links TRBV7-2 to TRBJ2-1, with a tentative D call TRBD2 (5 bases). The CDR3 extends over 12 amino acids. In germline, CDR1 is SGHTA, CDR2 FQGNSA. Trimming took off 1 base at V and 13 bases at J, with 11 bases between the two ends. The CDR3: CASSLVRGLQFF. As DNA, the CDR3 is TGTGCCAGCAGCTTAGTTCGCGGACTTCAGTTCTTC. The variable domain in full, completed from reference TRBV7-2 and TRBJ2-1, reads GAGVSQSPSNKVTEKGKDVELRCDPISGHTALYWYRQSLGQGLEFLIYFQGNSAPDKSGLPSDRFSAERTGGSVSTLTIQRTQQEDSAVYLCASSLVRGLQFFGPGTRLTVL.

V is TRBV15 and J is TRBJ1-2; D remains unclear. CDR1 and CDR2 from the germline V gene are LNHNV and YYDKDF (reference sequence). CDR3 length: 15 amino acids. V lost 0 bases and J 2 bases, leaving 10 bases between the germline ends. The CDR3 region is CATSRDNIKNYGYTF. The CDR3 nucleotides read TGTGCCACCAGCAGAGATAACATTAAAAACTATGGCTACACCTTC.

In its sample, this clone was seen once. The CDR3 region is CASSQDWDRGNQPQHF. The DNA of the CDR3 is TGCGCCAGCAGCCAAGATTGGGACAGGGGCAATCAGCCCCAGCATTTT. V gene TRBV4-3 combines with J gene TRBJ1-5, with 9 bases matching TRBD1. Losses at the gene ends were 0 bases for V and 2 bases for J; bases not matched to a gene: 2. The CDR3 contains 16 residues. Germline V CDR1 and CDR2: LGHNA, YSLEER.

V is TRBV6-1 and J is TRBJ1-1; D may be TRBD1 (5 bases). CDR3 length equals 13 residues. The ends were cut back, 6 bases at V and 0 bases at J, with 8 bases in the middle. Germline V gene sequence: CDR1 MNHNS, CDR2 SASEGT. CDR3 in DNA: TGTGCCAGCAGGGGGCTGATGAACACTGAAGCTTTCTTT. Protein sequence: CASRGLMNTEAFF.

This clone came up once. The chain carries TRBV6-1 and TRBJ2-5; D remains ambiguous. Germline lookup yields CDR1 MNHNS and CDR2 SASEGT. This CDR3 spans 11 amino acids. Trimming stripped 6 bases from V and 4 bases from J, with 6 bases between. CDR3 sequence (DNA): TGTGCCAGCAGGATGACAGAGACCCAGTACTTC. The encoded protein is CASRMTETQYF.

This clone was recorded only once. This rearrangement joins TRBV9 to TRBJ2-7; 8 bases align to TRBD2. The CDR3 is 14 residues long. CDR1 is SGDLS, CDR2 YYNGEE, per germline. With 4 bases clipped from V and 3 bases from J, the junction kept 6 bases outside the gene matches. The CDR3 nucleotides are TGTGCCAGCAGCATAAGCGGGGGAGACTACGAGCAGTACTTC. Translation gives CASSISGGDYEQYF.

In its sample, this clone was seen once. The CDR3 protein is CASSTGGAGSIQPQHF. CDR3 nucleotides: TGTGCCAGCAGTACCGGGGGAGCTGGGAGTATTCAGCCCCAGCATTTT. The chain employs TRBV27 and TRBJ1-5, with a tentative D call TRBD1 (5 bases). V dropped 5 bases and J dropped 6 bases, with 20 bases sitting between them. This CDR3 has 16 residues. Germline assignment: CDR1 MNHEY and CDR2 SMNVEV (reference sequence).

The chain is built from TRBV14 and TRBJ2-1, with 16 bases aligning to TRBD2. The CDR3 covers 18 residues. J gave up 7 bases and V 4 bases, and 10 bases lay outside the gene matches. The germline V gene encodes CDR1 SGHDN and CDR2 FVKESK. The CDR3 region is CASSPGLAGGWGRNEQFF. The CDR3 nucleotides are TGTGCCAGCAGCCCGGGACTAGCGGGAGGGTGGGGGCGAAATGAGCAGTTCTTC.

The genes are TRBV18 and TRBJ1-1; no clear D gene. V gave up 9 bases and J gave up 1 base, with 12 bases separating them. The CDR3 is made up of 13 amino acids. Germline V gene lookup returns CDR1 KGHSH and CDR2 LQKENI. The CDR3 sequence: CASSPPGNTEAFF. The CDR3 DNA sequence: TGTGCCAGTTCCCCCCCAGGGAACACTGAAGCTTTCTTT.

The rearrangement joins TRBV6-6 to TRBJ2-2; TRBD1 or TRBD2 may be the D gene (7 bases each). The V gene lost 0 bases and the J gene lost 5 bases, with 13 bases spanning the gap. Germline V gene lookup returns CDR1 MNHNY and CDR2 SVGAGI (reference sequence). The CDR3 contains 16 residues. CDR3 region: CASSYSTGRGTGELFF. The CDR3 DNA reads TGTGCCAGCAGTTACTCGACAGGGAGGGGGACCGGGGAGCTGTTTTTT.

The chain joins TRBV5-1 to TRBJ2-3, with 13 bases matching TRBD2. V trimming: 4 bases; J trimming: 0 bases; junction bases outside the gene matches: 14. From germline, CDR1 is SGHRS and CDR2 YFSETQ. The CDR3 spans 20 residues. The CDR3 loop is CASSPQSTGLAGVSTDTQYF. CDR3 nucleotide sequence: TGCGCCAGCAGCCCCCAGTCCACTGGACTAGCGGGGGTTAGCACAGATACGCAGTATTTT.

This chain joins TRBV28 and TRBJ1-5, with D hard to call. The germline CDR1 and CDR2 sequences are MDHEN and SYDVKM. The CDR3 loop spans 15 amino acids. With 7 bases removed from V and 2 bases from J, the gap between germline ends came to 15 bases. Here the CDR3 DNA reads TGTGCCAGCAACCCCCTCGGGGAAGGCAATCAGCCCCAGCATTTT. Amino acid sequence: CASNPLGEGNQPQHF.

The rearrangement links TRBV2 to TRBJ1-4; D might be TRBD1 (5 bases). The V end lost 6 bases, the J end lost 0 bases, and 11 bases lay between the germline ends. Germline CDR1 reads SNHLY; CDR2 reads FYNNEI. The CDR3 loop spans 15 amino acids. The CDR3, as DNA: TGTGCCAGCAGCACCGGAGGGGCAACTAATGAAAAACTGTTTTTT. It codes for CASSTGGATNEKLFF.

The V gene is TRBV7-9, the J gene TRBJ1-2, with D unclear. The length of the CDR3 is 13 residues. CDR1 and CDR2 from the germline V gene are SEHNR and FQNEAQ (reference sequence). V shed 0 bases and J shed 9 bases, with 11 bases lying between them. The CDR3 region is CASSLAGYVSYTF. The CDR3 nucleotides are TGTGCCAGCAGCTTAGCGGGCTATGTCAGCTACACCTTC.

This rearrangement joins TRBV5-1 to TRBJ2-3; TRBD2 aligns across 9 bases. The length of the CDR3 is 15 residues. V was clipped by 3 bases and J by 4 bases; unmatched bases: 6. CDR1 and CDR2 from the germline V gene are SGHRS and YFSETQ. CDR3 coding DNA: TGCGCCAGCAGCTCTTTAGCGGGAGCAGCAGATACGCAGTATTTT. It translates to CASSSLAGAADTQYF.

CDR3 DNA: TGTGCCAGTAGTATAGGCGACAGGGGTTTCAATCAGCCCCAGCATTTT. Residues: CASSIGDRGFNQPQHF. The chain carries TRBV19 and TRBJ1-5; 8 bases fit TRBD1. The CDR3 spans 16 residues. Germline V gene lookup returns CDR1 LNHDA and CDR2 SQIVND (reference sequence). V shed 1 base and J 3 bases; nucleotides not matched to a gene: 5.